This T cell receptor (beta chain) was sequenced for a study of graft-versus-host responses after intestinal transplantation. Study-level points and caveats: The study associated peak circulating GvH clone levels with early post-transplant HvG declines.

Method: immunoSEQ multiplex PCR; TCRdb's copy keeps in-frame clones and lacks some. The sample carries over 100,000 clones, roughly 93% recorded once. In germline, CDR1 is SNHLY, CDR2 FYNNEI. CDR3 length: 11 amino acids. Trimming shortened V by 7 bases and J by 7 bases, and 7 bases separated the two germline ends. Note on this clone: Its cognate antigen is unknown.

The TCR originated in a human donor who received an intestinal transplant. V and J are TRBV2 and TRBJ1-4; D unclear. Sequencing used unstimulated CD4+ T cells sorted from spleen or lymph node cells, obtained before intestinal transplant. CDR3 region: CASIKSEKLFF. CDR3 nucleotide sequence: TGTGCCAGCATTAAGAGTGAAAAACTGTTTTTT.